What follows describes a single TCR beta chain. In the original analysis: Nucleated cell number was recorded as an estimate derived from reference gene primer amplification. Generated by immunoSEQ multiplex PCR, the TCRdb table keeps only in-frame clones and is missing some. That table is the source of V, J and clone size, and D and trimming were worked out from the DNA. The sample yields 250,000 or so clones, roughly 86% seen once. Germline V lookup: CDR1 MDHEN, CDR2 SYDVKM. V dropped 3 bases and J dropped 9 bases, with 18 bases sitting between them. The CDR3 sequence is 14 residues long. This sample was included in a study of blood T cell repertoires in COVID-19.

The chain links TRBV28 to TRBJ2-7, with D possibly TRBD1 on 6 matching bases. Input material: PBMCs or T cells enriched from blood (not recorded which). The sequence was collected from a woman aged 18-35 years who had recovered from COVID-19. The CDR3 reads CASSLLRGANSQYF. The CDR3 DNA reads as TGTGCCAGCAGTTTGCTCAGGGGCGCCAACTCGCAGTACTTC.